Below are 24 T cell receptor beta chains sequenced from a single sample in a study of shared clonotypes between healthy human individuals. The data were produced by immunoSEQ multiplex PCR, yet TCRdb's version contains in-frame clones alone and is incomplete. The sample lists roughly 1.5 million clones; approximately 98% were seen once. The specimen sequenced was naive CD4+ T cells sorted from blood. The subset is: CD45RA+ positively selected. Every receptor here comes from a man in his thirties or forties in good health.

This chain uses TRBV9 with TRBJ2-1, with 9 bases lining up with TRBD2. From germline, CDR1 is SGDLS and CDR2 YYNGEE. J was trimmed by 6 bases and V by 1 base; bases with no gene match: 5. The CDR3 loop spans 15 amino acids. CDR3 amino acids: CASSVSAGGPNEQFF. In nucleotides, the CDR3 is TGTGCCAGCAGCGTAAGTGCGGGAGGGCCCAATGAGCAGTTCTTC.

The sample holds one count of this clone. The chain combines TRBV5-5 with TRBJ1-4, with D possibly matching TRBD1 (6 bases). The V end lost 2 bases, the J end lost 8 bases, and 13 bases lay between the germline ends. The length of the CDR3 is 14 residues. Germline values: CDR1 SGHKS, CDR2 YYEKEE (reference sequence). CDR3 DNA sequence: TGTGCCAGCAGCTTCGGGCAGGGGAGGGAAAAACTGTTTTTT. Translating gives CASSFGQGREKLFF.

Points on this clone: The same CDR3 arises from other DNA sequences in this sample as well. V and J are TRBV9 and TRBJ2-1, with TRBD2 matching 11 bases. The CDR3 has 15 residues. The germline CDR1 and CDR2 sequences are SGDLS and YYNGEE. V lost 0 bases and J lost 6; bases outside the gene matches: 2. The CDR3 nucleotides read TGTGCCAGCAGCGTAGATCTAGCGGGGGGCAATGAGCAGTTCTTC. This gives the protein CASSVDLAGGNEQFF.

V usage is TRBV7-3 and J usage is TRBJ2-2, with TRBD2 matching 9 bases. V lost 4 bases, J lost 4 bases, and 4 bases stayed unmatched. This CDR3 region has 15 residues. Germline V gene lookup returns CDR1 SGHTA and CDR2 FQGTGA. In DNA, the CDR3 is TGTGCCAGCAGCTCGGGACTAGCCCTCACCGGGGAGCTGTTTTTT. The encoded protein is CASSSGLALTGELFF.

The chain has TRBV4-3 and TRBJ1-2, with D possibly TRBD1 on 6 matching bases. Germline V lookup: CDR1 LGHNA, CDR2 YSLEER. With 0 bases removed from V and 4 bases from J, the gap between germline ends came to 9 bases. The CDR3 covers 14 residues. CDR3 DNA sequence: TGCGCCAGCAGCCAAGACAACAGGGTCTATGGCTACACCTTC. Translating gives CASSQDNRVYGYTF.

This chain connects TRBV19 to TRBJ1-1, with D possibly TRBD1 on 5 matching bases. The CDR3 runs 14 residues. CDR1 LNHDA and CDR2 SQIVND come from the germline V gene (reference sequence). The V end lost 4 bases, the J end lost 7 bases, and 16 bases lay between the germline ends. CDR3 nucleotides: TGTGCCAGTAGTACCAGATTAACAGGAGTTGAAGCTTTCTTT. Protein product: CASSTRLTGVEAFF.

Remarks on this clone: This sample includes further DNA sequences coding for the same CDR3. CDR3 sequence reads: CATSRDLGSSYEQYF. CDR3 in DNA: TGTGCCACCAGCAGAGATTTAGGCAGCTCCTACGAGCAGTACTTC. The chain carries TRBV15 and TRBJ2-7, with D unresolved. Germline V CDR1 and CDR2: LNHNV, YYDKDF (reference sequence). CDR3 length equals 15 residues. Trimming took 0 bases from V and 0 from J, leaving 9 bases between them.

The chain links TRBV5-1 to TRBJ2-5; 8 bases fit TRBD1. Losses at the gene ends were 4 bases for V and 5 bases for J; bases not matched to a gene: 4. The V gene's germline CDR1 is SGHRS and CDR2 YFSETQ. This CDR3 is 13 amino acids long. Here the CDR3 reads CASSTGGDETQYF. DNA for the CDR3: TGCGCCAGCAGCACAGGGGGAGACGAGACCCAGTACTTC. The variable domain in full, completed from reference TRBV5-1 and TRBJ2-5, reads KAGVTQTPRYLIKTRGQQVTLSCSPISGHRSVSWYQQTPGQGLQFLFEYFSETQRNKGNFPGRFSGRQFSNSRSEMNVSTLELGDSALYLCASSTGGDETQYFGPGTRLLVL.

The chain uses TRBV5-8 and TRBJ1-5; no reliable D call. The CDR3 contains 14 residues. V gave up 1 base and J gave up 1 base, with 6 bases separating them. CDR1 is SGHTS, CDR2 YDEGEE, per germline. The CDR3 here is CASSLLLSNQPQHF. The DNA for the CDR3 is TGTGCCAGCAGCTTGTTATTGAGCAATCAGCCCCAGCATTTT.

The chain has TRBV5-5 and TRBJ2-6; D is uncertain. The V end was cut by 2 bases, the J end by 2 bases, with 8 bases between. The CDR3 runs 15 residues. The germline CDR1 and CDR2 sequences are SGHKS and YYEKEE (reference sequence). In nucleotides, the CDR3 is TGTGCCAGCAGCTTAAGTACAGCTGGGGCCAACGTCCTGACTTTC. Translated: CASSLSTAGANVLTF.

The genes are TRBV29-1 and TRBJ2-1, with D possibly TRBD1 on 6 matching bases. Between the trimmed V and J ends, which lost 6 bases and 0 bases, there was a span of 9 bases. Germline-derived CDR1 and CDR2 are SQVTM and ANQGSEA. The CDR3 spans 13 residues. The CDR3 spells CSVVQGSYNEQFF. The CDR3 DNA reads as TGCAGCGTCGTACAGGGCTCCTACAATGAGCAGTTCTTC.

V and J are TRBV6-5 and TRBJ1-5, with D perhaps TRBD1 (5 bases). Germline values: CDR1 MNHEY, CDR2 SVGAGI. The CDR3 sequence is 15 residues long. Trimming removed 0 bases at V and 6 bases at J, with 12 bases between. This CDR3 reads CASSYSSRAGQPQHF. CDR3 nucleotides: TGTGCCAGCAGTTACTCGAGCAGGGCGGGTCAGCCCCAGCATTTT.

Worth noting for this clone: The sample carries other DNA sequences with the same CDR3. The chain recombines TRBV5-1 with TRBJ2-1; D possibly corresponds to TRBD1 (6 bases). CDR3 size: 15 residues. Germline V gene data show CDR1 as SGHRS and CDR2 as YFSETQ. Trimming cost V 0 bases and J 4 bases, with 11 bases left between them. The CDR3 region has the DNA TGCGCCAGCAGCTTGGTTACAGGGTCATACAATGAGCAGTTCTTC. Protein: CASSLVTGSYNEQFF.

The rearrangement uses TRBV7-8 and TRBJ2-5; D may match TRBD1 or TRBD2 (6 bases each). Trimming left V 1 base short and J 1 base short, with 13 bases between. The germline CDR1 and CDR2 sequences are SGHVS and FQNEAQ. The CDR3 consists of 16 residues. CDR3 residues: CASSLVRGTGQETQYF. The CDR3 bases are TGTGCCAGCAGCTTAGTGAGGGGGACTGGCCAAGAGACCCAGTACTTC.

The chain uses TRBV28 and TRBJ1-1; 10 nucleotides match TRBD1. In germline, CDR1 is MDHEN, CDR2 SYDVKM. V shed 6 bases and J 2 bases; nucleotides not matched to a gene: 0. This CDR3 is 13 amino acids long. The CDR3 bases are TGTGCCAGCAGGACAGGGGGCAACACTGAAGCTTTCTTT. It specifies CASRTGGNTEAFF.

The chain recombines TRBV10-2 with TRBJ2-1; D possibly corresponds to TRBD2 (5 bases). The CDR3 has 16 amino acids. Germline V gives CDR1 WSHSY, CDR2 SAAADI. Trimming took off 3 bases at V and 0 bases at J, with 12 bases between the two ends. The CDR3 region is CASSDRERSSYNEQFF. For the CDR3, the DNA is TGCGCCAGCAGTGACCGAGAGCGGAGCTCCTACAATGAGCAGTTCTTC.

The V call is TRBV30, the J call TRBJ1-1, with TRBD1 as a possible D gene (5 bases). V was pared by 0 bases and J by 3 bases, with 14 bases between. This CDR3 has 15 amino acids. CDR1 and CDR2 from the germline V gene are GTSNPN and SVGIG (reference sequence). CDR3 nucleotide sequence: TGTGCCTGGAGTGTAGGGACCCCCATCGACACTGAAGCTTTCTTT. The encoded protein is CAWSVGTPIDTEAFF.

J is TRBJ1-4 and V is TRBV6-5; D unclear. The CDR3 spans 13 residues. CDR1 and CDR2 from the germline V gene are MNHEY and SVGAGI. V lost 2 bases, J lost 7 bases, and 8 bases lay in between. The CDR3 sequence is CASSYRMAEKLFF. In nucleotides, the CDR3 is TGTGCCAGCAGTTACAGGATGGCTGAAAAACTGTTTTTT.

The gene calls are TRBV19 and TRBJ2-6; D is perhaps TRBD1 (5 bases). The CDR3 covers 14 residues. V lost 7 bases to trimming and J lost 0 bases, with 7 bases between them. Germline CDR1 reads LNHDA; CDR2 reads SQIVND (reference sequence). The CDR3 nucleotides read TGTGCCAGTAATAGGGGCTCTGGGGCCAACGTCCTGACTTTC. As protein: CASNRGSGANVLTF.

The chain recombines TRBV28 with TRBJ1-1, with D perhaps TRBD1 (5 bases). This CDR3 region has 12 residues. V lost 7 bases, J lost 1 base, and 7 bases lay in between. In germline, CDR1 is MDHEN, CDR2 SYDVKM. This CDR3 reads CASNDRNTEAFF. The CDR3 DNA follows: TGTGCCAGCAACGACAGGAACACTGAAGCTTTCTTT.

The CDR3, as DNA: TGCAGCGTCTACACTCATGACAGGTACAATGAGCAGTTCTTC. Amino acid sequence: CSVYTHDRYNEQFF. V usage is TRBV29-1 and J usage is TRBJ2-1; TRBD1 is a possible D gene (6 bases). The germline V and J ends were trimmed by 6 bases and 4 bases, with 16 bases remaining between them. The germline V gene has CDR1 SQVTM and CDR2 ANQGSEA. The CDR3 loop spans 14 amino acids.

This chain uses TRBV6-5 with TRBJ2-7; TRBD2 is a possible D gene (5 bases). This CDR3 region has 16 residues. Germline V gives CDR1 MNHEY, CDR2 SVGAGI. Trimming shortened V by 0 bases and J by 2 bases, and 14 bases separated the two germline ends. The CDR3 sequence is CASSYSDRAVTYEQYF. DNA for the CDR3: TGTGCCAGCAGTTACTCGGATCGAGCGGTAACCTACGAGCAGTACTTC.

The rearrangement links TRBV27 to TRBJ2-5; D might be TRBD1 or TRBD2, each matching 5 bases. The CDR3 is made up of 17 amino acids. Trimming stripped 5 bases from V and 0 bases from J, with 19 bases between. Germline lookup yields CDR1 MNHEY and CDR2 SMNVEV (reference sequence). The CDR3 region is CASSIRYSGTHQETQYF. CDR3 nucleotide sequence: TGTGCCAGCAGTATACGATATTCCGGGACCCACCAAGAGACCCAGTACTTC.

Written as DNA, the CDR3 is TGTGCCAGCAGTGGCCAGCGGTCTACTACGGGTGAGCAGTTCTTC. It yields the protein CASSGQRSTTGEQFF. The rearrangement uses TRBV2 and TRBJ2-1; possibly TRBD2 for D (5 bases). The V and J ends lost 4 bases and 9 bases respectively, with 19 bases between them. From germline, CDR1 is SNHLY and CDR2 FYNNEI. There are 15 residues in the CDR3.